These 14 T cell receptor beta chains were all obtained from the same sample, sequenced in a study of blood T cells in healthy people across ages. A sample-barcoded 5' primer and a J-beta primer mix were used in a second PCR of roughly 7 to 11 cycles. TCRdb re-analysed the 5' RACE reads in MiXCR, keeping a single row per CDR3 protein. The profile shows some 750,000 distinct CDR3 sequences, approximately 22% of them singletons. Sequencing was done on a sample of blood. The receptors were sampled from a man between 65 and 85 years old in good health.

This clonotype was detected many times. The CDR3 DNA sequence: TGTGCCAGCAGTTTCCAGTACAATCAGCCCCAGCATTTT. Translated, it gives CASSFQYNQPQHF. V is TRBV27 and J is TRBJ1-5; D ambiguous. The length of the CDR3 is 13 residues. The germline V gene encodes CDR1 MNHEY and CDR2 SMNVEV (reference sequence). Trimming took off 3 bases at V and 3 bases at J, with 6 bases between the two ends.

Only a few counts were recorded for this clonotype. The chain links TRBV6-5 to TRBJ1-2; unclear D gene. This CDR3 is 12 amino acids long. The ends were cut back, 5 bases at V and 7 bases at J, with 11 bases in the middle. Germline CDR1 reads MNHEY; CDR2 reads SVGAGI. CDR3 amino acids: CASSPRMGGYTF. The DNA for the CDR3 is TGTGCCAGCAGTCCTAGGATGGGTGGCTACACCTTC.

The chain recombines TRBV21-1 with TRBJ2-5; the table gives TRBD2 as D, unverified against the DNA. TRBV21-1 is a listed pseudogene. CDR3 length: 15 amino acids. CDR3 in amino acids: CASSKGASGSETQYF. CDR3 nucleotides: TGTGCCAGCAGCAAAGGGGCTAGCGGGAGCGAGACCCAGTACTTC.

This clonotype was counted between two and nine times. The gene calls are TRBV19 and TRBJ1-5; D call uncertain. The CDR3 consists of 14 residues. CDR1 and CDR2 from the germline V gene are LNHDA and SQIVND (reference sequence). Trimming removed 3 bases at V and 0 bases at J, with 6 bases between. The CDR3 DNA sequence: TGTGCCAGTAGTATCGGCGATAGCAATCAGCCCCAGCATTTT. As protein: CASSIGDSNQPQHF.

This clonotype occurred a few times. The CDR3 bases are TGTGCCAGCAGCCCCGGGTCGCTTAACTATGGCTACACCTTC. Residues: CASSPGSLNYGYTF. The rearrangement uses TRBV7-2 and TRBJ1-2, with D hard to call. The CDR3 spans 14 residues. The germline V gene has CDR1 SGHTA and CDR2 FQGNSA. The V gene lost 5 bases and the J gene lost 1 base, with 11 bases spanning the gap.

Only a few counts were recorded for this clonotype. The rearrangement links TRBV12-3 or TRBV12-4 to TRBJ1-2, with a possible D match to TRBD1 (5 bases). This CDR3 is 19 amino acids long. Deletions cut 2 bases from V and 0 bases from J, with 22 bases between. CDR3 nucleotides: TGTGCCAGCAGTTTAACCTTAGGGGCCGGAGAGAGAACTAACTATGGCTACACCTTC. The encoded protein is CASSLTLGAGERTNYGYTF.

V is TRBV20-1 and J is TRBJ2-3; a possible D gene is TRBD2 (5 bases). Trimming left V 6 bases short and J 4 bases short, with 14 bases between. CDR3 length: 13 residues. Germline V gives CDR1 DFQATT, CDR2 SNEGSKA (reference sequence). This chain's CDR3 is CSAEGGGPDTQYF. CDR3 bases: TGCAGTGCCGAAGGAGGCGGACCAGATACGCAGTATTTT.

This clonotype was detected a few times. The rearrangement links TRBV7-2 to TRBJ2-7; D remains ambiguous. The DNA end is a closer match to TRBJ2-5, so the J assignment may be wrong. The CDR3 contains 15 residues. Germline V gene data show CDR1 as SGHTA and CDR2 as FQGNSA. CDR3 DNA sequence: TGTGCCAGCAGCTTAGCTTTCGGGCCCGTTGAGACCCAGTACTTC. It specifies CASSLAFGPVETQYF.

This clonotype came up a few times. DNA for the CDR3: TGCGCCAGCAGCTCGCACTTAGGGGGCACAGATACGCAGTATTTT. It specifies CASSSHLGGTDTQYF. V and J are TRBV5-1 and TRBJ2-3, with D perhaps TRBD1 (5 bases). The CDR3 contains 15 residues. CDR1 is SGHRS and CDR2 is YFSETQ in the germline V gene. The V end lost 3 bases, the J end lost 1 base, and 12 bases lay between the germline ends.

A single count supports this clonotype. The gene calls are TRBV28 and TRBJ2-3; the D gene is possibly TRBD2 (6 bases). Trimming left V 6 bases short and J 0 bases short, with 13 bases between. Germline CDR1 is MDHEN and CDR2 is SYDVKM. This CDR3 spans 15 amino acids. The CDR3 coding sequence is TGTGCCAGCAGAGAACCGGGGGACAGCACAGATACGCAGTATTTT. Its protein product is CASREPGDSTDTQYF. Full variable domain (outside the CDR3, taken from reference TRBV28 and TRBJ2-3): DVKVTQSSRYLVKRTGEKVFLECVQDMDHENMFWYRQDPGLGLRLIYFSYDVKMKEKGDIPEGYSVSREKKERFSLILESASTNQTSMYLCASREPGDSTDTQYFGPGTRLTVL.

This chain uses TRBV5-1 with TRBJ2-5, with 9 bases lining up with TRBD1. The CDR3 contains 16 residues. Germline lookup yields CDR1 SGHRS and CDR2 YFSETQ. The V segment lost 4 bases and the J segment 2 bases; nucleotides outside the gene matches: 9. The CDR3 nucleotides are TGCGCCAGCAGCCCCCGGACAGGGGAATCACAAGAGACCCAGTACTTC. Its translation: CASSPRTGESQETQYF.

The gene calls are TRBV12-3 or TRBV12-4 and TRBJ2-2, with 8 nucleotides matching TRBD2. CDR3 length: 15 residues. Trimming at V came to 6 bases and at J to 4 bases, leaving 7 bases not matched to a gene. The CDR3 loop reads CASSPERGRTGELFF. Written as DNA, the CDR3 is TGTGCCAGCAGCCCCGAGCGGGGGCGCACCGGGGAGCTGTTTTTT.

The chain has TRBV6-5 and TRBJ2-7; 7 nucleotides line up with TRBD1. Germline V gene lookup returns CDR1 MNHEY and CDR2 SVGAGI. This CDR3 has 14 amino acids. J was trimmed by 3 bases and V by 6 bases; bases with no gene match: 8. The DNA for the CDR3 is TGTGCCAGCAGCCGGTCGGGACAGCACTACGAGCAGTACTTC. This gives the protein CASSRSGQHYEQYF.

The sample holds many counts of this clonotype. This chain joins TRBV20-1 and TRBJ2-3, with TRBD2 as a possible D gene (6 bases). Germline CDR1 reads DFQATT; CDR2 reads SNEGSKA (reference sequence). The CDR3 runs to 15 residues. V lost 3 bases to trimming and J lost 2 bases, with 15 bases between them. The CDR3, as DNA: TGCAGTGCTAGGGTACGGGACTGGTACACAGATACGCAGTATTTT. Its protein is CSARVRDWYTDTQYF.